This paragraph reports one TCR beta chain. This sample was taken from a study of blood T cell repertoires in COVID-19. There are 18 residues in the CDR3. CDR1 and CDR2 (germline): KGHDR, SFDVKD. The ends lost 5 bases at V and 5 bases at J; junction bases unmatched: 15. The method was immunoSEQ multiplex PCR; TCRdb's version includes in-frame clones alone and lacks a portion of them. The table lists 250,000 or so clones, less than 90% of them singletons. The sample consisted of peripheral blood. V usage is TRBV24-1 and J usage is TRBJ2-5, with TRBD1 identical over 11 bases. The receptor was isolated from a woman aged 40-49 years who had recovered from COVID-19. The CDR3 nucleotides are TGTGCCACCAGTGGTCCGGACAGGGGGCCTTTCCTTGTGGAGACCCAGTACTTC. Translation gives CATSGPDRGPFLVETQYF.